Included here is one T cell receptor (beta chain) sequence, with context. Its antigen is unknown. The sample holds no much larger clone one base away, and base qualities are not on file. The collaborating institutions used their own protocols to collect whole blood in K2EDTA tubes. For TCRbeta analysis, collaborators shipped samples in one of three forms: frozen whole blood, isolated PBMCs, or DNA extracted from either of those sample types. TCRbeta CDR3 regions were amplified from genomic DNA using the immunoSEQ Assay, a bias-controlled multiplex PCR. In the original analysis: Within the assay, amplification of reference gene primers was used to estimate how many nucleated cells each sample contained. To quantify the absolute abundance of each unique TCRbeta CDR3 rearrangement, sequence reads were collapsed and filtered. For each sample, productive Simpson clonality was calculated as the square root of Simpson's diversity index over productive rearrangements. TCRdb holds this immuneACCESS table with in-frame rearrangements only. Some clones are missing; in checked studies, unresolved V genes explain under half, and the rest has no known cause. V and J calls and clone size follow that table, whereas D and trimming were derived from the DNA. This sample comprises under 250,000 clones, roughly 80% of them detected only once. Approximately 7.9% of the sample is held by the ten biggest clonotypes.

The sample originates from a study of blood T cell repertoires in COVID-19 (TCRdb year 2020). Some background on the complete study: The collaborator samples originated in the United States, Italy and Spain and spanned the acute and convalescent phases of COVID-19. The material from the prospective study consisted of cDNA or gDNA derived from T cells, B-cell-depleted T cells, or PBMCs. Deeply sampled blood TCRbeta repertoires from subjects exposed to, actively infected with, or recovered from COVID-19 were included in the dataset. The repertoires were released in a freely available public database meant as a resource for research on the immune response to SARS-CoV-2. The samples were drawn from two sources: the first 160 participants of the ongoing ImmuneRACE study, and 1,254 subjects contributed by 6 global collaborators. Sample metadata almost always included a de-identified subject ID, COVID-19 status, age in years and sex. Where available, HLA class I and class II types were taken from metadata supplied by the sample provider and were not determined by assay-based typing. The paper's findings and limits, for the study overall: Clinical and demographic metadata were provided uncurated, with the amount varying by source and participant.

Inclusive of the bounding cysteine and phenylalanine, the CDR3 is 15 residues long. Solely the CDR3 DNA is kept, with 45 bases framed from the first base. The CDR1 and CDR2 encoded by the germline V gene are SGHAT and FQNNGV. V sheds 1 base and J sheds 2 bases, leaving 8 bases between their ends. The specimen was peripheral blood. The sequence was obtained from a woman over 75 with acute or convalescent COVID-19. Here the chain combines TRBV11-2 and TRBJ2-2, with TRBD1 tentatively as D gene (6 bases match). This receptor has the CDR3 CASSLGGLNTGELFF. In nucleotides, the sequence is TGTGCCAGCAGCTTAGGGGGGCTTAACACCGGGGAGCTGTTTTTT.